These 3 T cell receptor beta chains were sequenced from one sample in a study of blood T cell repertoires in COVID-19. The method was immunoSEQ multiplex PCR; TCRdb's version includes in-frame clones alone and lacks a portion of them. The data show fewer than 350,000 clones, about 82% seen once. Material for sequencing was peripheral blood. These receptors were obtained from a woman in her forties or fifties with active or convalescent COVID-19.

The chain couples TRBV9 to TRBJ1-1, with a tentative D call TRBD1 (5 bases). V was clipped by 0 bases and J by 6 bases, with 15 bases between them. CDR1 and CDR2 from the germline V gene are SGDLS and YYNGEE. The CDR3 is 15 amino acids. DNA for the CDR3: TGTGCCAGCAGCGTAGATCCAGGGCGAGGCCCTGAAGCTTTCTTT. Translation gives CASSVDPGRGPEAFF.

This chain connects TRBV6-5 to TRBJ1-1; TRBD1 matches at 7 bases. Germline V gives CDR1 MNHEY, CDR2 SVGAGI. Unmatched junction bases numbered 7, after V lost 2 bases and J lost 4 bases. The CDR3 totals 15 residues. The CDR3 DNA reads TGTGCCAGCAGTTACGTCAGGGGGGTCAGCACTGAAGCTTTCTTT. Encoded protein: CASSYVRGVSTEAFF.

This clone has at least ten counts. Other DNA sequences from this sample encode an identical CDR3 as well. The chain has TRBV7-9 and TRBJ2-7; 7 nucleotides line up with TRBD1. This CDR3 comprises 14 residues. CDR1 is SEHNR, CDR2 FQNEAQ, per germline (reference sequence). After removal of 0 bases from V and 3 bases from J, the junction contained 2 bases not matched to a gene. The CDR3 region has the DNA TGTGCCAGCAGCTTAGCTCAGGGGGACTACGAGCAGTACTTC. It is translated as CASSLAQGDYEQYF.